The text below deals with one TCR beta chain. Its antigen is not known. This specimen belongs to a study of OX40 agonist ivuxolimab in advanced cancers. Study findings and constraints: The authors did not determine the antigen specificity of the expanded peripheral T cells.

Some clones are missing from TCRdb's copy, which holds only in-frame ones; the method was immunoSEQ multiplex PCR. The repertoire includes more than 65,000 clones, nearly 90% of them detected once, and roughly a tenth sits in the top ten. The CDR3 runs to 16 residues. The V and J ends lost 5 bases and 6 bases respectively, with 19 bases between them. From germline, CDR1 is KGHSH and CDR2 LQKENI. The sequence came from an adult with an advanced solid tumor such as melanoma, head and neck, liver or kidney cancer. V and J are TRBV18 and TRBJ2-2; D could derive from TRBD1 or TRBD2 (5 bases each). The material was CD4+ or CD8+ T cells sorted from blood, obtained in a trial of the OX40 agonist ivuxolimab. CDR3 DNA sequence: TGTGCCAGCTCAACTAGGACACCCACTGAGGCCGGGGAGCTGTTTTTT. Its protein product is CASSTRTPTEAGELFF.